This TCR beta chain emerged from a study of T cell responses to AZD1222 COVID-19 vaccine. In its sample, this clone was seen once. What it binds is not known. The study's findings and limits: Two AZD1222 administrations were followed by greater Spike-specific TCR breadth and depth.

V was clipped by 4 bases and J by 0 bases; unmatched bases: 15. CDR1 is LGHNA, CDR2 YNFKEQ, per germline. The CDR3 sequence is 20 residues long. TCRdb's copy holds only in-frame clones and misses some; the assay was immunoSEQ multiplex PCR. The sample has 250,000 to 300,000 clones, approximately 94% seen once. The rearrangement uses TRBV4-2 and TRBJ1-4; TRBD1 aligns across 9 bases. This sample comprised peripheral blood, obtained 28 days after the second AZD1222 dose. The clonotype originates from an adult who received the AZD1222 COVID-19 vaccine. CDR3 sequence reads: CASSLYKIRDREPTNEKLFF. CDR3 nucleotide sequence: TGTGCCAGCAGCCTATATAAAATACGGGACAGGGAACCAACTAATGAAAAACTGTTTTTT.